The clone carrying this T cell receptor beta chain was seen more than once but under ten times. Its target is unknown. The authors drew 8 to 10 milliliters of peripheral blood from each donor. The data stem from a study of blood T cells in healthy people across ages. Study findings and constraints: CMV infection status of these donors was not known.

The CDR3 extends over 15 amino acids. The germline CDR1 and CDR2 sequences are SEHNR and FQNEAQ (reference sequence). V lost 4 bases and J lost 0; bases outside the gene matches: 6. A J-beta primer mix and a sample-barcoded 5' primer were used in a second PCR of roughly 6 to 12 cycles. MiXCR, run by TCRdb on the 5' RACE reads, gives a single entry per CDR3 protein. The data contain around 700,000 distinct CDR3 sequences, 25% of them singletons. These data also featured in a second study, about T cells of mothers and their children.

The chain is built from TRBV7-9 and TRBJ2-7; 7 nucleotides align to TRBD1. Sequencing was carried out using blood. The sequence was obtained from a boy aged 5-17 years in good health. This chain's CDR3 is CASSSRDRPSYEQYF. In DNA, the CDR3 is TGTGCCAGCAGCTCCCGGGACAGACCCTCCTACGAGCAGTACTTC.